The 2 T cell receptor beta chains presented below share a single source sample, sequenced in a study of CD8+ T cells in alopecia areata. It was cDNA, reverse transcribed from extracted RNA, that served as the sequencing template. The protocol was immunoSEQ multiplex PCR, while the TCRdb copy is restricted to in-frame clones and leaves out a portion. This sample has tens of thousands of clones, with around three quarters found just once. Sequencing used NKG2D-low CD8+ T cells sorted from blood. These receptors all stem from a human donor with alopecia areata.

This clone was seen a single time. V usage is TRBV28 and J usage is TRBJ2-7, with a tentative D call TRBD1 (5 bases). Between the trimmed V and J ends, which lost 2 bases and 2 bases, there was a span of 10 bases. This CDR3 has 14 amino acids. Looked up from germline, CDR1 is MDHEN and CDR2 is SYDVKM. The CDR3 is CASSLQDSTYEQYF. CDR3 DNA sequence: TGTGCCAGCAGTTTACAAGACAGTACCTACGAGCAGTACTTC.

The rearrangement joins TRBV4-1 to TRBJ2-1, with 10 bases aligning to TRBD2. The V gene's germline CDR1 is MGHRA and CDR2 YSYEKL. The trim removed 0 bases at V and 10 bases at J, leaving 6 bases unmatched. The CDR3 length is 15 residues. The CDR3 coding sequence is TGCGCCAGCAGCCAAGAGATAGCGGGGGGTCCCGAGCAGTTCTTC. Translation: CASSQEIAGGPEQFF.